Sequencing of this T cell receptor beta chain was carried out in a study of identical twins. Regarding the study as a whole: Weaker excess twin sharing was observed in beta out-of-frame sequences. Insertion counts were lower in abundant cord blood beta clonotypes, a trend that memory repertoires did not show. The models gave estimates that fell short of the out-of-frame TCR alpha sharing seen in monozygotic twins.

Each CDR3 protein is one row after TCRdb ran MiXCR on the 5' RACE reads. The repertoire holds around 510,000 distinct CDR3 sequences, with 14% as singletons. The length of the CDR3 is 11 residues. The germline V and J ends were trimmed by 1 base and 6 bases, with 4 bases remaining between them. Germline V lookup: CDR1 SGHAT, CDR2 FQNNGV. This clonotype has a count of ten or more. The antigen remains unidentified. These data also formed part of another study, on yellow fever vaccine responses in identical twins.

The clonotype was recovered from a woman aged 18-29 years in good health. Sequenced input: CD4+ T cells sorted from blood. This rearrangement joins TRBV11-2 to TRBJ2-7; no reliable D call. This CDR3 reads CASSLGVEQYF. CDR3 DNA sequence: TGTGCCAGCAGCTTAGGGGTCGAGCAGTACTTC.